The 9 T cell receptor beta chains reported below all come from one sample, sequenced in a study of Ad26.COV2.S vaccination and SARS-CoV-2 variants. Treatment: 15 to 20 received Ad26.COV2.S at low or high dose, single or two shots; about 5 received placebo; per-sample allocation not given. At day 63 after the first vaccine or placebo injection, samples were drawn. The protocol was immunoSEQ multiplex PCR, while the TCRdb copy is restricted to in-frame clones and leaves out a portion. The sample lists roughly 390,000 clones, roughly nine tenths occurring once. Sequenced here: peripheral blood, sampled in a trial of Ad26.COV2.S vaccine versus placebo. The receptors come from a person between 18 and 65 years old who received the Ad26.COV2.S COVID-19 vaccine or a placebo.

This clone showed up just once. The genes are TRBV7-9 and TRBJ1-1, with a weak D call TRBD1 (5 bases). This CDR3 spans 15 amino acids. The V gene's germline CDR1 is SEHNR and CDR2 FQNEAQ (reference sequence). Trimming removed 3 bases at V and 6 bases at J, with 17 bases between. CDR3 loop: CASSFKGKGKAEAFF. In DNA form, the CDR3 reads TGTGCCAGCAGCTTTAAAGGCAAGGGGAAGGCTGAAGCTTTCTTT.

Only a few counts were recorded for this clone. The CDR3 DNA reads as TGTGCCAGCCCCACAGTAGGACGGCTCCGGGTCTACACCTTC. This sequence encodes CASPTVGRLRVYTF. V is TRBV2 and J is TRBJ1-2; no definite D call. The length of the CDR3 is 14 residues. Trimming removed 8 bases from V and 10 bases from J, with 23 bases in between. In germline, CDR1 is SNHLY, CDR2 FYNNEI.

V gene TRBV19 combines with J gene TRBJ1-1; tentative D call: TRBD1 (5 bases). Germline lookup yields CDR1 LNHDA and CDR2 SQIVND (reference sequence). Trimming stripped 5 bases from V and 6 bases from J, with 13 bases between. The CDR3 has 13 residues. Written as DNA, the CDR3 is TGTGCCAGTAGTTCCAGGGAAGACCCTGAAGCTTTCTTT. Translated: CASSSREDPEAFF.

This chain joins TRBV5-1 and TRBJ2-7; TRBD2 might be the D (5 bases). Germline V lookup: CDR1 SGHRS, CDR2 YFSETQ. This CDR3 comprises 15 residues. The ends were cut back, 3 bases at V and 2 bases at J, with 15 bases in the middle. CDR3 sequence: CASSYRESSAYEQYF. The CDR3 DNA reads TGCGCCAGCAGCTATAGGGAGTCCTCGGCCTACGAGCAGTACTTC.

The chain employs TRBV5-4 and TRBJ1-1, with D unresolved. Looked up from germline, CDR1 is SGHNT and CDR2 is YYREEE (reference sequence). V lost 5 bases to trimming and J lost 3 bases, with 8 bases between them. The CDR3 runs 12 residues. The CDR3 DNA reads TGTGCCAGCAGTAGGACGGACACTGAAGCTTTCTTT. As protein: CASSRTDTEAFF.

The chain has TRBV5-1 and TRBJ2-3; D perhaps matches TRBD1 (5 bases). Germline loops: CDR1 SGHRS, CDR2 YFSETQ. Trimming shortened V by 0 bases and J by 3 bases, and 14 bases separated the two germline ends. This CDR3 contains 16 residues. The CDR3 bases are TGCGCCAGCAGCTTGGGGGCAGGGATGGTGACAGATACGCAGTATTTT. It yields the protein CASSLGAGMVTDTQYF.

The V and J genes are TRBV29-1 and TRBJ2-1; 9 bases are a match to TRBD2. The CDR3 consists of 13 residues. CDR1 and CDR2 from the germline V gene are SQVTM and ANQGSEA. V gave up 4 bases and J gave up 6 bases; unmatched junction bases: 4. The chain's CDR3 is CSVVTSGLNEQFF. CDR3 in DNA: TGCAGCGTTGTGACTAGCGGCCTCAATGAGCAGTTCTTC.

This clone has a single count. J is TRBJ1-6 and V is TRBV6-6; TRBD1 matches at 7 bases. From germline, CDR1 is MNHNY and CDR2 SVGAGI (reference sequence). V lost 6 bases and J lost 8; bases outside the gene matches: 10. The CDR3 is made up of 15 amino acids. In nucleotides, the CDR3 is TGTGCCAGCAGGTGGCTCCGGGACAGAGATTCACCCCTCCACTTT. Translation gives CASRWLRDRDSPLHF.

This chain uses TRBV27 with TRBJ1-1; no firm D call. Trimming removed 7 bases at V and 0 bases at J, with 6 bases between. Germline V gene lookup returns CDR1 MNHEY and CDR2 SMNVEV (reference sequence). The CDR3 has 12 amino acids. This CDR3 is CASKGLNTEAFF. DNA for the CDR3: TGTGCCAGCAAAGGTTTGAACACTGAAGCTTTCTTT.